These 24 T cell receptor beta chains came from one sample sequenced in a study of T cells after yellow fever vaccination. Using its own MiXCR run on the 5' RACE reads, TCRdb lists one record per CDR3 protein. The table shows about 320,000 distinct CDR3 sequences, with 4% to 5.5% occurring only once. The sequencing here drew on PBMCs, taken 15 days after the yellow fever booster vaccination. All receptors come from a man between 18 and 35 years old who received the YFV17D yellow fever vaccine.

The table lists this clonotype with a few counts. The CDR3 DNA reads TGTGCCAGCAGCTTAGCAGGGGTCGGGGGCCCTAATTCACCCCTCCACTTT. It yields the protein CASSLAGVGGPNSPLHF. The J gene is TRBJ1-6, the V gene TRBV7-2; D may be TRBD1 (6 bases). Germline-derived CDR1 and CDR2 are SGHTA and FQGNSA. The CDR3 totals 17 residues. Trimming left V 0 bases short and J 6 bases short, with 15 bases between.

This clonotype was counted many times. V is TRBV7-6 and J is TRBJ1-6; a weak D match, TRBD1 (6 bases). CDR1 and CDR2 (germline): SGHVS, FNYEAQ. CDR3 length: 16 amino acids. Trimming pared 4 bases from V and 4 bases from J, leaving 14 bases between. The CDR3 spells CASSSDRREYNSPLHF. The CDR3 DNA follows: TGTGCCAGCAGCTCAGACAGGCGAGAATATAATTCACCCCTCCACTTT.

The genes are TRBV7-6 and TRBJ1-3, with D maybe TRBD1 (5 bases). This CDR3 has 17 amino acids. The germline gives CDR1 SGHVS, CDR2 FNYEAQ. V was shortened by 1 base and J by 1 base, with 14 bases between the two germline ends. CDR3 amino acids: CASSLEAGMFSGNTIYF. The CDR3 DNA follows: TGTGCCAGCAGCTTAGAAGCAGGGATGTTTTCTGGAAACACCATATATTTT.

This clonotype has ten or more counts. The chain is built from TRBV7-2 and TRBJ2-5, with 8 bases aligning to TRBD2. In germline, CDR1 is SGHTA, CDR2 FQGNSA. The CDR3 totals 15 residues. V shed 1 base, J shed 4 bases, and the junction held 5 bases outside the gene matches. The CDR3 DNA reads as TGTGCCAGCAGCTTAGTTTCCCTAGCGGGAGAGACCCAGTACTTC. Protein sequence: CASSLVSLAGETQYF.

This clonotype showed up many times. This sequence joins TRBV7-8 and TRBJ2-3, with D perhaps TRBD2 (5 bases). V was cut by 3 bases and J by 5 bases, with 18 bases left in between. Germline lookup yields CDR1 SGHVS and CDR2 FQNEAQ. The CDR3 loop spans 16 amino acids. The CDR3 protein is CASSFRDRRWRDTQYF. DNA for the CDR3: TGTGCCAGCAGCTTCCGGGATCGGAGGTGGAGAGATACGCAGTATTTT.

This clonotype was found a few times. The chain carries TRBV5-1 and TRBJ2-5, with 9 bases matching TRBD2. V shed 0 bases, J shed 2 bases, and the junction held 2 bases outside the gene matches. In germline, CDR1 is SGHRS, CDR2 YFSETQ. The CDR3 has 15 residues. The CDR3 loop reads CASSLVLAGQETQYF. DNA for the CDR3: TGCGCCAGCAGCTTGGTGCTAGCGGGGCAAGAGACCCAGTACTTC.

This clonotype was counted a few times. The J gene is TRBJ2-6, the V gene TRBV4-2, with D perhaps matching TRBD1 (6 bases). There are 17 residues in the CDR3. Trimming left V 4 bases short and J 0 bases short, with 13 bases between. CDR1 is LGHNA and CDR2 is YNFKEQ in the germline V gene. CDR3 nucleotide sequence: TGTGCCAGCAGCCTAGGGGGTCGAGCCTCTGGGGCCAACGTCCTGACTTTC. It specifies CASSLGGRASGANVLTF.

This rearrangement joins TRBV9 to TRBJ2-5, with 8 bases that match TRBD2. The J segment lost 1 base and the V segment lost 3 bases, leaving 8 bases of the junction unmatched. This CDR3 is 16 amino acids long. The germline CDR1 and CDR2 sequences are SGDLS and YYNGEE. The DNA for the CDR3 is TGTGCCAGCAGCGCTATTGTCGGGGGGGGCCAAGAGACCCAGTACTTC. It encodes CASSAIVGGGQETQYF.

This clonotype was detected a few times. The chain has TRBV7-9 and TRBJ1-5, with 7 bases fitting TRBD1. Germline V lookup: CDR1 SEHNR, CDR2 FQNEAQ (reference sequence). The V gene end was trimmed by 6 bases and the J gene end by 2 bases; junction bases not matched to a gene: 13. CDR3 length equals 17 residues. The CDR3 loop is CASSHDRASIGNQPQHF. The CDR3 DNA is TGTGCCAGCAGTCATGACAGGGCGTCTATCGGCAATCAGCCCCAGCATTTT.

The sample holds many counts of this clonotype. The V call is TRBV5-1, the J call TRBJ2-3; the match to TRBD1 covers 7 bases. V gave up 0 bases and J gave up 2 bases; unmatched junction bases: 3. From germline, CDR1 is SGHRS and CDR2 YFSETQ. CDR3 length equals 15 residues. The CDR3 is CASSLEGAVTDTQYF. CDR3 sequence (DNA): TGCGCCAGCAGCTTGGAGGGGGCGGTCACAGATACGCAGTATTTT.

This clonotype was seen repeatedly, ten times or more. J is TRBJ2-1 and V is TRBV29-1; D call uncertain. V shed 6 bases and J shed 5 bases, with 11 bases lying between them. The CDR3 totals 12 residues. Germline CDR1 reads SQVTM; CDR2 reads ANQGSEA. The CDR3 DNA is TGCAGCGTCGTCCTGTCGGACAATGAGCAGTTCTTC. Its translation: CSVVLSDNEQFF.

The chain joins TRBV20-1 to TRBJ2-7; 15 bases are shared with TRBD2. Germline values: CDR1 DFQATT, CDR2 SNEGSKA (reference sequence). J was trimmed by 6 bases and V by 0 bases; bases with no gene match: 6. This CDR3 is built from 16 residues. The CDR3 spells CSARDGGTSGGPEQYF. The CDR3 nucleotides read TGCAGTGCTAGAGATGGGGGGACTAGCGGGGGGCCCGAGCAGTACTTC.

V gene TRBV7-9 combines with J gene TRBJ1-2; no definite D call. This CDR3 is built from 13 residues. From germline, CDR1 is SEHNR and CDR2 FQNEAQ (reference sequence). V shed 1 base and J shed 8 bases, with 11 bases lying between them. CDR3 bases: TGTGCCAGCAGCTTAGATCACAGTGAGGGCTACACCTTC. Protein product: CASSLDHSEGYTF. The variable domain in full, with the rest retrieved from reference TRBV7-9 and TRBJ1-2, is DTGVSQNPRHKITKRGQNVTFRCDPISEHNRLYWYRQTLGQGPEFLTYFQNEAQLEKSRLLSDRFSAERPKGSFSTLEIQRTEQGDSAMYLCASSLDHSEGYTFGSGTRLTVV.

This clonotype was detected ten times or more. The V gene is TRBV6-5, the J gene TRBJ1-1; D remains ambiguous. Trimming shortened V by 2 bases and J by 0 bases, and 7 bases separated the two germline ends. Germline CDR1 and CDR2: MNHEY and SVGAGI. This CDR3 is built from 14 residues. This chain's CDR3 is CASSYRAMNTEAFF. As DNA, the CDR3 is TGTGCCAGCAGTTACAGGGCTATGAACACTGAAGCTTTCTTT.

The chain combines TRBV7-2 with TRBJ2-5, with TRBD1 matching over 7 bases. With 5 bases clipped from V and 5 bases from J, the junction kept 11 bases outside the gene matches. This CDR3 region has 15 residues. CDR1 and CDR2 (germline): SGHTA, FQGNSA. The CDR3 loop is CASSLQTGRGETQYF. The CDR3 bases are TGTGCCAGCAGCCTCCAGACAGGGCGAGGGGAGACCCAGTACTTC.

This clonotype was seen ten or more times. The genes are TRBV29-1 and TRBJ2-2; a possible D gene is TRBD1 (6 bases). The CDR3 spans 14 residues. V gave up 5 bases and J gave up 3 bases, with 13 bases separating them. Germline CDR1 and CDR2: SQVTM and ANQGSEA. In DNA, the CDR3 is TGCAGCGTTAAGTACAGGGATGACACCGGGGAGCTGTTTTTT. Amino acids: CSVKYRDDTGELFF.

This clonotype was seen ten or more times. The V gene is TRBV5-1, the J gene TRBJ2-7; 7 nucleotides agree with TRBD1. CDR1 and CDR2 (germline): SGHRS, YFSETQ. This CDR3 is 14 amino acids long. The J segment lost 1 base and the V segment lost 4 bases, leaving 5 bases of the junction unmatched. CDR3 protein: CASSRQGSSYEQYF. The DNA of the CDR3 is TGCGCCAGCAGCCGACAGGGAAGTTCCTACGAGCAGTACTTC.

The chain uses TRBV5-6 and TRBJ1-3; D not certain. The V and J ends lost 0 bases and 0 bases respectively, with 7 bases between them. Germline CDR1 reads SGHDT; CDR2 reads YYEEEE. The CDR3 is 15 amino acids. The CDR3 region is CASSLGDTSGNTIYF. CDR3 DNA: TGTGCCAGCAGCTTGGGTGACACCTCTGGAAACACCATATATTTT.

This chain links TRBV18 with TRBJ1-4; 9 bases map to TRBD1. Germline assignment: CDR1 KGHSH and CDR2 LQKENI. This CDR3 comprises 14 residues. After removal of 6 bases from V and 8 bases from J, the junction contained 7 bases not matched to a gene. The CDR3 sequence: CASSPTGGEEKLFF. In DNA form, the CDR3 reads TGTGCCAGCTCCCCGACAGGGGGAGAAGAAAAACTGTTTTTT. The variable domain in full, with the rest retrieved from reference TRBV18 and TRBJ1-4, is NAGVMQNPRHLVRRRGQEARLRCSPMKGHSHVYWYRQLPEEGLKFMVYLQKENIIDESGMPKERFSAEFPKEGPSILRIQQVVRGDSAAYFCASSPTGGEEKLFFGSGTQLSVL.

This clonotype has at least ten counts. The chain combines TRBV7-2 with TRBJ2-7, with 9 positions matching TRBD2. The CDR3 sequence is 14 residues long. V lost 5 bases, J lost 4 bases, and 6 bases stayed unmatched. The germline V gene encodes CDR1 SGHTA and CDR2 FQGNSA. The CDR3 DNA is TGTGCCAGCAGCCTAGTAGCGGGGGCGTACGAGCAGTACTTC. Its protein is CASSLVAGAYEQYF.

This clonotype appeared many times. The chain recombines TRBV7-8 with TRBJ1-2; D unclear. Looked up from germline, CDR1 is SGHVS and CDR2 is FQNEAQ. Trimming took off 2 bases at V and 4 bases at J, with 17 bases between the two ends. The CDR3 extends over 16 amino acids. CDR3 region: CASSLSTGLTPYGYTF. The DNA for the CDR3 is TGTGCCAGCAGCTTATCGACCGGACTGACCCCCTATGGCTACACCTTC.

The chain has TRBV6-2 or TRBV6-3 and TRBJ1-5, with no clear D. The V gene's germline CDR1 is MNHEY and CDR2 SVGEGT. With 9 bases removed from V and 7 bases from J, the gap between germline ends came to 13 bases. The CDR3 runs to 12 residues. The CDR3, as DNA: TGTGCCAGTACCCTCCCGGGCCAGCCCCAGCATTTT. This translates into CASTLPGQPQHF.

The table lists this clonotype with many counts. The rearrangement links TRBV7-2 to TRBJ2-1, with D possibly TRBD2 on 5 matching bases. V dropped 4 bases and J dropped 3 bases, with 16 bases sitting between them. The V gene's germline CDR1 is SGHTA and CDR2 FQGNSA. The CDR3 spans 16 residues. CDR3 residues: CASSSPTRGVYNEQFF. As DNA, the CDR3 is TGTGCCAGCAGCTCCCCCACCCGGGGTGTCTACAATGAGCAGTTCTTC.

This sequence joins TRBV20-1 and TRBJ2-3; no reliable D call. The CDR3 extends over 11 amino acids. V lost 3 bases to trimming and J lost 9 bases, with 10 bases between them. CDR1 and CDR2 from the germline V gene are DFQATT and SNEGSKA (reference sequence). The CDR3 here is CSASGRSTQYF. The CDR3 DNA reads as TGCAGTGCTAGTGGCAGGTCCACGCAGTATTTT.